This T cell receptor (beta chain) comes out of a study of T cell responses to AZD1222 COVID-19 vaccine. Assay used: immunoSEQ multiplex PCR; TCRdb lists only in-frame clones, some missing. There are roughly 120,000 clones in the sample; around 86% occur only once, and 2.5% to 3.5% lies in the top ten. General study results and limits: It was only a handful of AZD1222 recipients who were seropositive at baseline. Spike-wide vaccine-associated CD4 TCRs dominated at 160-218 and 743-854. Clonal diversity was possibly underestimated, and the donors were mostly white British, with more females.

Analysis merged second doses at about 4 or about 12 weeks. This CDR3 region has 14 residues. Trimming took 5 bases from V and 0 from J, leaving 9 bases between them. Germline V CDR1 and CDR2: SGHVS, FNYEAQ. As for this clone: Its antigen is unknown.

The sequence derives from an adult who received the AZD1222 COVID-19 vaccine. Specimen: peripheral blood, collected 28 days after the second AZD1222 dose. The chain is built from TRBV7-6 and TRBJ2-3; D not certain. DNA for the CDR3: TGTGCCAGCAGCCATTACCTTAGCACAGATACGCAGTATTTT. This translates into CASSHYLSTDTQYF.